The 24 T cell receptor beta chains below come from one sample, sequenced in a study of PD-L1 blockade in urothelial cancer. Profiling relied on immunoSEQ multiplex PCR, and the TCRdb table lists in-frame clones only, not all of them. Of under 130,000 clones listed, over 75% were seen once; the top ten hold about 2.2%. The starting material was PBMCs, obtained around atezolizumab (anti-PD-L1) treatment. The receptors stem from a man aged 50-59 years with urothelial cancer.

This clone was seen a single time. DNA for the CDR3: TGTGCCAGCAGCTTAGCCGAGATTGGTGGCTACACCTTC. Translation gives CASSLAEIGGYTF. This chain links TRBV7-2 with TRBJ1-2; D unclear. Germline V gene data show CDR1 as SGHTA and CDR2 as FQGNSA. Between the trimmed V and J ends, which lost 0 bases and 7 bases, there was a span of 9 bases. The CDR3 loop spans 13 amino acids.

The CDR3 bases are TGTGCCAGCAGCCGGTGGGGGGGAACTGAAGCTTTCTTT. Its protein product is CASSRWGGTEAFF. The chain carries TRBV6-1 and TRBJ1-1, with a tentative D call TRBD1 (5 bases). V lost 6 bases to trimming and J lost 5 bases, with 13 bases between them. CDR3 length equals 13 residues. CDR1 is MNHNS, CDR2 SASEGT, per germline.

CDR3: CASSIGPYGGYTF. The CDR3 DNA reads TGTGCCAGTAGTATTGGGCCCTACGGTGGCTACACCTTC. V gene TRBV19 combines with J gene TRBJ1-2; D is unresolved. The CDR3 has 13 residues. Germline CDR1 reads LNHDA; CDR2 reads SQIVND (reference sequence). Trimming cost V 3 bases and J 7 bases, with 12 bases left between them.

The genes are TRBV28 and TRBJ2-1; D not resolved. Trimming left V 3 bases short and J 0 bases short, with 12 bases between. CDR1 MDHEN and CDR2 SYDVKM come from the germline V gene. The CDR3 length is 16 residues. CDR3 bases: TGTGCCAGCAGTTTCCCCGAGCCCTACTCCTACAATGAGCAGTTCTTC. Amino acid sequence: CASSFPEPYSYNEQFF.

The V gene is TRBV7-9, the J gene TRBJ2-3; tentatively, D is TRBD1 (5 bases). This CDR3 is 12 amino acids long. Germline V gene lookup returns CDR1 SEHNR and CDR2 FQNEAQ (reference sequence). The V end was cut by 5 bases, the J end by 12 bases, with 15 bases between. The CDR3 loop reads CASSTQGDDQYF. CDR3 nucleotide sequence: TGTGCCAGCAGCACCCAGGGCGACGACCAGTATTTT.

The rearrangement uses TRBV29-1 and TRBJ2-3, with TRBD2 as a possible D gene (6 bases). V was cut by 4 bases and J by 7 bases, with 24 bases left in between. Germline V gene sequence: CDR1 SQVTM, CDR2 ANQGSEA. The CDR3 length is 16 residues. The chain's CDR3 is CSVVFSRLASSYTQYF. CDR3 nucleotide sequence: TGCAGCGTTGTTTTTAGTAGGCTAGCGTCCAGCTATACGCAGTATTTT.

The rearrangement uses TRBV7-3 and TRBJ2-1; the D is unclear. V lost 2 bases to trimming and J lost 4 bases, with 12 bases between them. The CDR3 runs 15 residues. Germline CDR1 SGHTA, CDR2 FQGTGA. The CDR3 DNA is TGTGCCAGCAGCTTAGTCCCTTTAGATTACAATGAGCAGTTCTTC. Translation gives CASSLVPLDYNEQFF.

The J gene is TRBJ2-2, the V gene TRBV9; the match to TRBD2 covers 9 bases. There are 19 residues in the CDR3. Trimming removed 3 bases from V and 9 bases from J; junction bases left unmatched: 21. Germline lookup yields CDR1 SGDLS and CDR2 YYNGEE. Here the CDR3 DNA reads TGTGCCAGCAGCGCCGCCGGGGGGATCGGGCTAGCGGGAACGCGGGAGCTGTTTTTT. Residues: CASSAAGGIGLAGTRELFF.

This clone showed up just a few times. The rearrangement joins TRBV4-2 to TRBJ1-1, with D possibly TRBD1 on 5 matching bases. V was pared by 0 bases and J by 6 bases, with 8 bases between. CDR3 length: 13 amino acids. Germline CDR1 reads LGHNA; CDR2 reads YNFKEQ. The CDR3 region has the DNA TGTGCCAGCAGCCAAGAGGGGGGGGCTGAAGCTTTCTTT. It translates to CASSQEGGAEAFF.

V usage is TRBV7-8 and J usage is TRBJ1-1; D remains unclear. The germline gives CDR1 SGHVS, CDR2 FQNEAQ. The CDR3 is 14 residues long. Trimming cost V 1 base and J 1 base, with 7 bases left between them. CDR3 sequence reads: CASSLGHPNTEAFF. Written as DNA, the CDR3 is TGTGCCAGCAGCTTAGGACACCCGAACACTGAAGCTTTCTTT.

The chain recombines TRBV15 with TRBJ1-4; possibly TRBD1 for D (5 bases). The V gene lost 1 base and the J gene lost 6 bases, with 15 bases spanning the gap. Germline V gene data show CDR1 as LNHNV and CDR2 as YYDKDF (reference sequence). The CDR3 has 16 amino acids. CDR3 bases: TGTGCCACCAGCAGAGGCCTCTCAGGACAAGATGAAAAACTGTTTTTT. It encodes CATSRGLSGQDEKLFF.

The chain recombines TRBV10-1 with TRBJ1-1, with D possibly matching TRBD1 (5 bases). V lost 6 bases and J lost 4, with 18 bases in between. The CDR3 has 15 residues. Per germline, CDR1 WNHNN and CDR2 SYGVQD (reference sequence). Written as DNA, the CDR3 is TGCGCCAGCAGCGCCCCCCACAGGTTTAGCACTGAAGCTTTCTTT. Translation: CASSAPHRFSTEAFF.

The J gene is TRBJ2-7, the V gene TRBV6-5, with a weak D call TRBD1 (5 bases). The germline V gene has CDR1 MNHEY and CDR2 SVGAGI. The CDR3 is made up of 14 amino acids. The V end was cut by 2 bases, the J end by 0 bases, with 8 bases between. CDR3 amino acids: CASSYDSFSYEQYF. In DNA, the CDR3 is TGTGCCAGCAGTTACGACAGTTTCTCCTACGAGCAGTACTTC.

CDR3 coding DNA: TGTGCCAGCACCTTGACAGGGGACGGCTACACCTTC. It yields the protein CASTLTGDGYTF. V usage is TRBV28 and J usage is TRBJ1-2, with 8 bases fitting TRBD1. The CDR3 loop spans 12 amino acids. J was trimmed by 8 bases and V by 7 bases; bases with no gene match: 6. Germline V gene data show CDR1 as MDHEN and CDR2 as SYDVKM.

This clone has just a few counts. V usage is TRBV7-3 and J usage is TRBJ2-1; tentatively, D is TRBD2 (7 bases). The CDR3 totals 15 residues. V lost 2 bases to trimming and J lost 6 bases, with 14 bases between them. Looked up from germline, CDR1 is SGHTA and CDR2 is FQGTGA. The CDR3 spells CASSLWVGGGNEQFF. CDR3 DNA: TGTGCCAGCAGCTTATGGGTGGGAGGGGGCAATGAGCAGTTCTTC.

This chain links TRBV2 with TRBJ2-1; D perhaps matches TRBD2 (6 bases). This CDR3 spans 16 amino acids. CDR1 and CDR2 (germline): SNHLY, FYNNEI. Trimming took off 10 bases at V and 3 bases at J, with 22 bases between the two ends. This CDR3 reads CATQRDGSSVYNEQFF. In DNA form, the CDR3 reads TGTGCCACCCAGAGGGATGGGTCTAGCGTCTACAATGAGCAGTTCTTC.

The V and J genes are TRBV5-4 and TRBJ2-3; perhaps TRBD2 as D (5 bases). The CDR3 runs 14 residues. V gave up 7 bases and J gave up 6 bases, with 18 bases separating them. Germline V gene data show CDR1 as SGHNT and CDR2 as YYREEE (reference sequence). Written as DNA, the CDR3 is TGTGCCAGCGGGAACCCGAGCGGATCGGATACGCAGTATTTT. It yields the protein CASGNPSGSDTQYF.

J is TRBJ1-1 and V is TRBV28; 8 bases fit TRBD1. Germline values: CDR1 MDHEN, CDR2 SYDVKM. The V gene end was trimmed by 7 bases and the J gene end by 4 bases; junction bases not matched to a gene: 20. This CDR3 region has 18 residues. The CDR3 loop is CASIQGKGQVDGITEAFF. Written as DNA, the CDR3 is TGTGCCAGCATCCAGGGGAAGGGACAGGTCGACGGAATCACTGAAGCTTTCTTT.

This clone was detected a few times. The chain carries TRBV4-1 and TRBJ2-1; TRBD2 is a possible D gene (6 bases). CDR3 length: 17 residues. From germline, CDR1 is MGHRA and CDR2 YSYEKL. V was pared by 1 base and J by 8 bases, with 21 bases between. CDR3 protein: CASSQASWREVDYEQFF. As DNA, the CDR3 is TGCGCCAGCAGCCAAGCGAGCTGGCGGGAAGTCGACTATGAGCAGTTCTTC.

The CDR3 nucleotides are TGTGCCAGCAGCCAGGGACTGGATTCCTACGAGCAGTACTTC. Its translation: CASSQGLDSYEQYF. The chain employs TRBV7-2 and TRBJ2-7; maybe TRBD2 (6 bases). Germline V CDR1 and CDR2: SGHTA, FQGNSA. The germline V and J ends were trimmed by 5 bases and 1 base, with 12 bases remaining between them. CDR3 size: 14 residues. Full variable domain (remainder filled in from reference TRBV7-2 and TRBJ2-7): GAGVSQSPSNKVTEKGKDVELRCDPISGHTALYWYRQSLGQGLEFLIYFQGNSAPDKSGLPSDRFSAERTGGSVSTLTIQRTQQEDSAVYLCASSQGLDSYEQYFGPGTRLTVT.

As regards this clone: A read error may produce the germline difference seen at one junction end. The rearrangement links TRBV7-8 to TRBJ2-2; D is perhaps TRBD1 (5 bases). CDR1 SGHVS and CDR2 FQNEAQ come from the germline V gene. This CDR3 has 14 amino acids. The CDR3 spells CASNLGARTGELFF. The CDR3 DNA reads as TGTGCCAGCAACTTAGGGGCCCGCACCGGGGAGCTGTTTTTT.

The chain joins TRBV5-6 to TRBJ2-3; TRBD1 matches 10 bases. The V gene end was trimmed by 0 bases and the J gene end by 4 bases; junction bases not matched to a gene: 2. The CDR3 covers 15 residues. In germline, CDR1 is SGHDT, CDR2 YYEEEE. CDR3: CASSLVDRGADTQYF. The CDR3 nucleotides are TGTGCCAGCAGCTTGGTGGACAGGGGGGCAGATACGCAGTATTTT.

The chain joins TRBV4-1 to TRBJ2-2, with 11 positions matching TRBD2. This CDR3 spans 16 amino acids. The germline gives CDR1 MGHRA, CDR2 YSYEKL. V was pared by 5 bases and J by 7 bases, with 9 bases of the junction left unmatched. The CDR3 coding sequence is TGCGCCAGCAGCGGAACTAGCGGGAGACCAGACGGGGAGCTGTTTTTT. Translating it yields CASSGTSGRPDGELFF.

The chain carries TRBV28 and TRBJ2-7; 9 nucleotides match TRBD2. This CDR3 spans 16 amino acids. V shed 3 bases and J 3 bases; nucleotides not matched to a gene: 9. Germline values: CDR1 MDHEN, CDR2 SYDVKM. CDR3 residues: CASSFFDRLADYEQYF. The DNA for the CDR3 is TGTGCCAGCAGTTTTTTCGATCGACTAGCGGACTACGAGCAGTACTTC.